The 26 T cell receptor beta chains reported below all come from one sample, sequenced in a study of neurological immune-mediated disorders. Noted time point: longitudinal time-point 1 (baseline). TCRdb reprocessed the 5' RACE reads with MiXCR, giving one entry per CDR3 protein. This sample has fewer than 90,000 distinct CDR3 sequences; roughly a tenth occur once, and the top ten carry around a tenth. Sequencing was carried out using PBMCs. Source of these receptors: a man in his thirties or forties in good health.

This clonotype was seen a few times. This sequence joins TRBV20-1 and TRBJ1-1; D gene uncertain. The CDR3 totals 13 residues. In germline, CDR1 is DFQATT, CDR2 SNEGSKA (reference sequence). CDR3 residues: CSVPLNANTEAFF. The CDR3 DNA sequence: TGCAGCGTACCCCTCAATGCTAACACTGAAGCTTTCTTT.

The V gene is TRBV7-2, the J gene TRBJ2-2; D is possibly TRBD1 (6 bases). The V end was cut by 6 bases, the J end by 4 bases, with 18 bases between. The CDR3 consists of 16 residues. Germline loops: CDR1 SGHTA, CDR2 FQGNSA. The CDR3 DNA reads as TGTGCCAGCAGACTTACAGGGATTTCGGTCACCGGGGAGCTGTTTTTT. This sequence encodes CASRLTGISVTGELFF.

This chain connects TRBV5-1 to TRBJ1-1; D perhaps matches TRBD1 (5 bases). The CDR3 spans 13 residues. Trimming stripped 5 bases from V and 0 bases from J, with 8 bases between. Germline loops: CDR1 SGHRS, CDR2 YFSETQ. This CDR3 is CASRDNLNTEAFF. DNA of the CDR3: TGCGCCAGCAGGGACAACTTGAACACTGAAGCTTTCTTT.

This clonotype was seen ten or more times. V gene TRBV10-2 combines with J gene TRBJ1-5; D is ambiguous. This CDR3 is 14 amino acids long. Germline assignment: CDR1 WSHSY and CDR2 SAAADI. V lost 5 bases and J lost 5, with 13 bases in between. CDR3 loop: CASSIRVGDQPQHF. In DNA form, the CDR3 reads TGCGCCAGCAGTATTCGGGTTGGGGATCAGCCCCAGCATTTT.

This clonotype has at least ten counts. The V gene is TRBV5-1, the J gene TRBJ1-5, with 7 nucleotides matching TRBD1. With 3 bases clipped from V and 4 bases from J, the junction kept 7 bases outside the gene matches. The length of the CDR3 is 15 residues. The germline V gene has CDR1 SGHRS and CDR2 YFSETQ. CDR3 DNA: TGCGCCAGCAGCTCCACAGGGGAGAGGAATCAGCCCCAGCATTTT. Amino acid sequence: CASSSTGERNQPQHF.

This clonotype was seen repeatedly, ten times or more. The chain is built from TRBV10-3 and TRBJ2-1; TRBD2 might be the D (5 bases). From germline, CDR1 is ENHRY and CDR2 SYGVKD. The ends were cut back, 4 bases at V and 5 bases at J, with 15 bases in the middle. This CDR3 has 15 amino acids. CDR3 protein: CAISGGKTLDNEQFF. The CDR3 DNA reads TGTGCCATCAGTGGAGGGAAAACATTAGACAATGAGCAGTTCTTC.

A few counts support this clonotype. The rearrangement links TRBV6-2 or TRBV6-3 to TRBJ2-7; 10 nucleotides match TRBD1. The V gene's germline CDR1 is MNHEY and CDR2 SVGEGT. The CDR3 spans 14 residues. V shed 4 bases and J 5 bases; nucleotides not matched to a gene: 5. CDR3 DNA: TGTGCCAGCAGTTTCACCGGGACAGGGGACGAGCAGTACTTC. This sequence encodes CASSFTGTGDEQYF.

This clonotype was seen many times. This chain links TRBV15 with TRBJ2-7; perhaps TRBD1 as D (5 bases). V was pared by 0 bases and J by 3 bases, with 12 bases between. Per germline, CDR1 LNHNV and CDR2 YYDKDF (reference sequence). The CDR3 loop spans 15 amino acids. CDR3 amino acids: CATSREVGQLYEQYF. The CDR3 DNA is TGTGCCACCAGCAGAGAGGTTGGACAACTCTACGAGCAGTACTTC.

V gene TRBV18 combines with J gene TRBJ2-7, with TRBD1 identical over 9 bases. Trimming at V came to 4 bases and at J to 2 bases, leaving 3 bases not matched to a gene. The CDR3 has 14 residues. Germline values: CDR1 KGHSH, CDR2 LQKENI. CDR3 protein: CASSRGTGTYEQYF. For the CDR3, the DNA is TGTGCCAGCTCACGAGGGACAGGGACCTACGAGCAGTACTTC.

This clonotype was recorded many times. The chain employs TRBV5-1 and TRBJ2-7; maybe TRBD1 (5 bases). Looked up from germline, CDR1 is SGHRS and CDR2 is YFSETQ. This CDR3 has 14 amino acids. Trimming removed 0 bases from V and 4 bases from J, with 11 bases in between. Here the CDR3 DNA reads TGCGCCAGCAGCTTGGAGTGGACAAATTACGAGCAGTACTTC. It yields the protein CASSLEWTNYEQYF.

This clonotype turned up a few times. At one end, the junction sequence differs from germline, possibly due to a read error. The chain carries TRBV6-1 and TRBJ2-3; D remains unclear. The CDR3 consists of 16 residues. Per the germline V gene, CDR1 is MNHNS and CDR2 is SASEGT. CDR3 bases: TGTGCCAACAGTGAATTCGAGGCGGACGGAAAAAATACGCAGTATTTT. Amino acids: CANSEFEADGKNTQYF.

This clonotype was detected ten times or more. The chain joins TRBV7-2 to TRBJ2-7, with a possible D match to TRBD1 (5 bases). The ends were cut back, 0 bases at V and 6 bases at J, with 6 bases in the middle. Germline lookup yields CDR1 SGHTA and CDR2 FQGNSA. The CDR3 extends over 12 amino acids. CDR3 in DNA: TGTGCCAGCAGCTTAGCAGGGGTCGAGCAGTACTTC. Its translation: CASSLAGVEQYF.

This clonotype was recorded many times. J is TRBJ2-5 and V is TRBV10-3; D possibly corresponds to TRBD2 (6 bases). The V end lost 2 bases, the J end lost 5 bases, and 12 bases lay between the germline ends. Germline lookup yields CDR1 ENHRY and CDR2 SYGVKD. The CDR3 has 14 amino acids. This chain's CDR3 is CAISEGPGEETQYF. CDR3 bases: TGTGCCATCAGTGAGGGACCGGGAGAGGAGACCCAGTACTTC.

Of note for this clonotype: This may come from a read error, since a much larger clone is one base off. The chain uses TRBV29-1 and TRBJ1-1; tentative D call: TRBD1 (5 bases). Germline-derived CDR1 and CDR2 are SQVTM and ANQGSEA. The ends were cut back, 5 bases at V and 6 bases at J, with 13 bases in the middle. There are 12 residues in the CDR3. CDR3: CSVWRGYAEAFF. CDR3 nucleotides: TGCAGCGTTTGGAGGGGTTACGCTGAAGCTTTCTTT.

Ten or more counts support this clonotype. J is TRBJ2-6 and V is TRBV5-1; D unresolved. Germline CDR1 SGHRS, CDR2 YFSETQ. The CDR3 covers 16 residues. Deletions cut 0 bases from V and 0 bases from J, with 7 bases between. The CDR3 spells CASSLVDISGANVLTF. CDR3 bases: TGCGCCAGCAGCTTGGTTGACATCTCTGGGGCCAACGTCCTGACTTTC. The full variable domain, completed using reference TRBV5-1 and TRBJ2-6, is KAGVTQTPRYLIKTRGQQVTLSCSPISGHRSVSWYQQTPGQGLQFLFEYFSETQRNKGNFPGRFSGRQFSNSRSEMNVSTLELGDSALYLCASSLVDISGANVLTFGAGSRLTVL.

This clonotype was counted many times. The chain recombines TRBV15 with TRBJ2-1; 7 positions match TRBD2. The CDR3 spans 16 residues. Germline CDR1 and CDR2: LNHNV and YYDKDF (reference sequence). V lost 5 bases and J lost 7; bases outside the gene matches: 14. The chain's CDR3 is CATSGASWTRVNEQFF. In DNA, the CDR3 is TGTGCCACCAGCGGAGCCAGTTGGACTAGAGTTAATGAGCAGTTCTTC.

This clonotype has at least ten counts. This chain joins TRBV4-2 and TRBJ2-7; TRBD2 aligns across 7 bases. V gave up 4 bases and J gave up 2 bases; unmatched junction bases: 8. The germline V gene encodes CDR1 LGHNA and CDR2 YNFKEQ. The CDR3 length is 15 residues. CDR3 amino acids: CASSPGAGPTYEQYF. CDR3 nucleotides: TGTGCCAGCAGCCCAGGAGCGGGACCTACCTACGAGCAGTACTTC.

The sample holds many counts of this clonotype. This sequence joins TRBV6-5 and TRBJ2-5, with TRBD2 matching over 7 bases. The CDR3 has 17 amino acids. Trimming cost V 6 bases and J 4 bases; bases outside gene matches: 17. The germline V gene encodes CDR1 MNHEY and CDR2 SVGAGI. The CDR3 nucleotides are TGTGCCAGCAGCAGAGATCGGACTAGTAGAGGGGTAGAGACCCAGTACTTC. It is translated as CASSRDRTSRGVETQYF.

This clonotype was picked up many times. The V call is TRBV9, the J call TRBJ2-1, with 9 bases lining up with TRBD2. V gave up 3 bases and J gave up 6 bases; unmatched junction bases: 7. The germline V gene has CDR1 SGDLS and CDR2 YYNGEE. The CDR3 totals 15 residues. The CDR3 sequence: CASSATGTSFNEQFF. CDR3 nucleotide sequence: TGTGCCAGCAGCGCCACCGGGACTAGCTTCAATGAGCAGTTCTTC.

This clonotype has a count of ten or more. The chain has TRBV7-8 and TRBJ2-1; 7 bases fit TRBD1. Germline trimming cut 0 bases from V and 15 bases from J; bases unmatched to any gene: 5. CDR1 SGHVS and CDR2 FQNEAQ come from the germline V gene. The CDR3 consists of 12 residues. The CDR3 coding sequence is TGTGCCAGCAGCTTAGCGGAACAGGGGATGTTCTTC. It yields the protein CASSLAEQGMFF.

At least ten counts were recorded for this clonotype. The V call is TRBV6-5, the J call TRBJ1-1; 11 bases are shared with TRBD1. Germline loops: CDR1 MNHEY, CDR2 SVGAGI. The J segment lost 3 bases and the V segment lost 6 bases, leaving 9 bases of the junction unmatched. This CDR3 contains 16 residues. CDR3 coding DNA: TGTGCCAGCAGACCCCGGACAGGGGGCAGGGACACTGAAGCTTTCTTT. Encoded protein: CASRPRTGGRDTEAFF.

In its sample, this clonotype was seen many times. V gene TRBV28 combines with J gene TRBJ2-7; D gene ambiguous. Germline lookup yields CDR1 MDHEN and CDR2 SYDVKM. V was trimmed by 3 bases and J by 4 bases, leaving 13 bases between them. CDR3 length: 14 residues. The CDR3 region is CASSFGRQVYEQYF. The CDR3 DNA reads TGTGCCAGCAGTTTTGGTCGTCAAGTATACGAGCAGTACTTC.

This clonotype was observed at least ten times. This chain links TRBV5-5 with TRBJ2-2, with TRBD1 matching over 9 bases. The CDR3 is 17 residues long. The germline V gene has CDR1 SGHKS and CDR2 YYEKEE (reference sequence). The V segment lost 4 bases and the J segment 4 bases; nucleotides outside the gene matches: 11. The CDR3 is CASSGTGGVSLTGELFF. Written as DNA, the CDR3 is TGTGCCAGCAGCGGTACAGGGGGCGTCTCGCTCACCGGGGAGCTGTTTTTT. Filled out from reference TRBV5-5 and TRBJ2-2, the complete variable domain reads DAGVTQSPTHLIKTRGQQVTLRCSPISGHKSVSWYQQVLGQGPQFIFQYYEKEERGRGNFPDRFSARQFPNYSSELNVNALLLGDSALYLCASSGTGGVSLTGELFFGEGSRLTVL.

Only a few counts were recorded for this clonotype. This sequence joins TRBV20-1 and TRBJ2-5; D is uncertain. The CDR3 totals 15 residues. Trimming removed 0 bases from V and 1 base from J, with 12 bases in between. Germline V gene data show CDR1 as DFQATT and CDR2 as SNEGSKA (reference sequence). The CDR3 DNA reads TGCAGTGCTAGAGACGGCATCGAGGTCCAAGAGACCCAGTACTTC. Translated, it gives CSARDGIEVQETQYF.

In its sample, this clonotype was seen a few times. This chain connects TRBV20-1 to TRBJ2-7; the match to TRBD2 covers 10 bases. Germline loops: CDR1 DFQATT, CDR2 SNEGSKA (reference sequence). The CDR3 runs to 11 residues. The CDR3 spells CSQREGYEQYF. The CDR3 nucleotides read TGCTCCCAGCGGGAGGGTTACGAGCAGTACTTC.

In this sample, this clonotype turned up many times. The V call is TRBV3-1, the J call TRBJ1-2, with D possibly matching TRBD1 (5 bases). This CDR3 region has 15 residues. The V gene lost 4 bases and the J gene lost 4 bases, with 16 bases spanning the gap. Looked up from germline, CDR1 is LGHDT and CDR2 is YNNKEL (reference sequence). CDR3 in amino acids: CASSPRGRRSYGYTF. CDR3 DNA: TGTGCCAGCAGCCCGAGGGGACGGAGGTCCTATGGCTACACCTTC.